What follows is one T cell receptor beta chain and its context. What it recognizes is unknown. The PCR made use of 60 Vbeta and 13 Jbeta primers. The table came from immunoSEQ multiplex PCR; TCRdb's copy has only in-frame clones and leaves some out. The sample includes around 150,000 clones, 80% seen only once; the top ten take about 2%. The data originate from a study of cytomegalovirus exposure and HLA in healthy donors. Study background: For the roughly 370 genotyped donors, around 76% fell within the Caucasian-associated ancestry cluster. Notes on the study in general: Later analysis demonstrated an association between a missense DCLRE1C variant and TCR beta V- and J-gene trimming.

Sample: PBMCs. The TCR originated in a man between 25 and 39 years old in good health and CMV-seronegative.

CDR3: CASSLLPGDTEAFF. DNA for the CDR3: TGTGCCAGCAGTTTACTTCCAGGGGACACTGAAGCTTTCTTT. The rearrangement links TRBV28 to TRBJ1-1; D perhaps matches TRBD1 (6 bases). V was clipped by 2 bases and J by 3 bases, with 10 bases between them. Looked up from germline, CDR1 is MDHEN and CDR2 is SYDVKM. The CDR3 covers 14 residues.